This T cell receptor beta chain was sequenced during a study of blood T cell repertoires in COVID-19 (dated by TCRdb to 2020 to 2022). A note on the overall study: Samples covering the acute and convalescent phases of COVID-19 were provided by collaborators in the United States, Italy and Spain. HLA class I and class II types, where available, came from metadata supplied by the sample provider rather than from assay-based typing. Sample metadata almost always included a de-identified subject ID, COVID-19 status, age in years and sex. The prospective study material was composed of cDNA or gDNA derived from T cells, B-cell-depleted T cells, or PBMCs. Samples were obtained from the ongoing ImmuneRACE study (first 160 participants) and from 1,000 to 1,500 subjects provided by 6 global collaborators. The dataset comprised deeply sampled blood TCRbeta repertoires from subjects exposed to, actively infected with, or recovered from COVID-19. The repertoires were released in a freely available public database meant as a resource for research on the immune response to SARS-CoV-2. The investigation overall reported the following: The quantity of clinical and demographic metadata differed by source and by participant and was supplied without curation.

Whole blood was collected in K2EDTA tubes by collaborating institutions according to the institutions' own protocols. Collaborator samples were shipped for TCRbeta analysis as frozen whole blood, isolated PBMCs, or DNA extracted from either sample type. As regards this clone: Its antigen is unknown. No much larger clonotype is one base removed from it; base qualities were not supplied.

The immunoSEQ Assay, a bias-controlled multiplex PCR, was used to amplify TCRbeta CDR3 regions from genomic DNA. The source study handled its data this way. The number of nucleated cells in each sample was estimated by amplification of reference gene primers within the assay. Sequence reads were collapsed and filtered to measure the absolute abundance of every unique TCRbeta CDR3 rearrangement. Productive Simpson clonality was computed per sample as the square root of Simpson's diversity index over productive rearrangements. TCRdb retrieved this table from immuneACCESS and kept in-frame rearrangements only. Not all clones are present; in checked studies, unresolved V genes account for under half, and no reason is known for the remainder. V and J calls and clone size are those listed in that table; D and trimming were worked out from the DNA. The table for this sample lists 200,000 to 250,000 clones; approximately 84% of them were counted only once. The biggest ten clones account for 7.5% to 8% of the sample.

Relative to germline, V is 7 bases shorter and J is 8 bases shorter, with 14 bases between their ends. CDR1 is given as LNHDA and CDR2 as SQIVND, both from the germline V gene (reference sequence). The CDR3 numbers 12 residues from cysteine through phenylalanine. Just CDR3 DNA is preserved here, 36 bases in frame from base 1. The sample was peripheral blood. The receptor chain draws on TRBV19 and TRBJ1-2, with no reliable assignment of the D segment. The clonotype originates from a woman aged 45 to 65 with active or convalescent COVID-19. The CDR3 protein: CASTRSLTGYTF. The DNA sequence is given as TGTGCCAGTACGCGGAGTCTGACCGGCTACACCTTC.